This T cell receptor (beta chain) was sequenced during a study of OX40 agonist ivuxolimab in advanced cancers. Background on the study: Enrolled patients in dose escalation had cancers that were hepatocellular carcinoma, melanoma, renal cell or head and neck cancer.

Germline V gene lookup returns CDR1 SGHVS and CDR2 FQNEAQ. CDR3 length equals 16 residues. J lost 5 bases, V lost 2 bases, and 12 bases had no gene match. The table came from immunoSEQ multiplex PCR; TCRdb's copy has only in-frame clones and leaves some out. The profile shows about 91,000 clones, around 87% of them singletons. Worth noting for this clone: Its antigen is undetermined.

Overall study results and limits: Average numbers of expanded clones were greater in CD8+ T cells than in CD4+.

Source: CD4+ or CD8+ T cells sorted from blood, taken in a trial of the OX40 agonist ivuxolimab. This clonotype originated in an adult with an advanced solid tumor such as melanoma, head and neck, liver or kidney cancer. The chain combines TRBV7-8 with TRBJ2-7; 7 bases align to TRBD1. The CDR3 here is CASSLLSRGGFNEQYF. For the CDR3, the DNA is TGTGCCAGCAGCTTATTAAGTCGAGGGGGCTTCAACGAGCAGTACTTC.